The entry below gives a single T cell receptor (beta chain) sequence along with its context. The target of this receptor is not known. No quality values exist for individual bases; no much larger clone is one base distant. The sample originates from a study of CD8 T cells in Susac syndrome (dated by TCRdb to between 2019 and 2020). Describing the broader study: Whether CD8+ T cell activation and differentiation in Susac syndrome was antigen driven was tested using repertoire sequencing. General study outcomes and caveats: The number of individuals in the TCR sequencing and HLA analysis was recognized as being relatively small.

RNA was extracted using the RNeasy kit, and roughly 0.5 to 1 ug of the RNA was reverse transcribed with random hexamers. TCR beta CDR3 regions were amplified with the immunoSEQ multiplex PCR assay covering 54 Vbeta and 13 Jbeta segments. PCR amplification bias was corrected by using a synthetic template baseline for primer optimization and computational correction. The paper's data handling went like this. Only productive sequences were kept, with reads annotated to V, D and J genes according to IMGT and analyzed in immunoSEQ Analyzer. Clonality was computed as one minus Shannon entropy normalized by log2 of the number of productive unique sequences. For each patient and control, public and private clones were evaluated among the 100 most prevalent clones. Susac-specific clones were defined as absent from healthy and MS cohorts, around 970 published viral clones and other ImmuneACCESS disease sequences. The raw public data were reprocessed by TCRdb itself: fastp quality trimming at Q25, MiXCR clonotype calling, in-frame beta chains only. Each entry merges the rows of one CDR3 protein and shows their most common DNA and genes. TCRdb, not the authors, supplied the V and J calls. For this sample the table gives about 160,000 distinct CDR3 sequences, of which roughly 95% were detected only once. The ten largest clones take up almost 0.095% of the sample.

High-throughput TCR beta sequencing profiled peripheral blood CD8+ and CD4+ T cells from healthy donors, Susac syndrome patients and multiple sclerosis patients. The multiple sclerosis controls were treatment-naive patients who had stable or active relapsing-remitting disease and met the revised McDonald criteria. Bulk CD8+ and CD4+ T cells were purified by magnetic negative isolation, while CD8+ TEMRA cells were enriched using FACS. Blood was drawn into EDTA tubes, processed within 24 hours, and PBMCs were isolated by density gradient centrifugation. PBMCs destined for TCR sequencing were cryopreserved in liquid nitrogen and later thawed in a 37 °C water bath. The sorted or isolated CD4+, CD8+ and CD8+ TEMRA cells had a purity of 90% or higher. This TCR came from a human donor with multiple sclerosis. Sequenced sample: CD4+ T cells from PBMCs.

The CDR3: CATSALDRGGYTF. The nucleotide sequence is given as TGTGCCACCAGTGCACTGGACAGGGGGGGCTACACCTTC. Rearrangement joined TRBV24-1 to TRBJ1-2, with TRBD1 matching 10 junction bases. Germline trimming: 5 bases from V, 8 bases from J; junction bases outside gene matches: 4. Spanning cysteine to phenylalanine, the CDR3 consists of 13 amino acids. Just the 39-base CDR3 DNA is kept, in frame starting at base 1. As encoded in the germline V gene, CDR1 is KGHDR while CDR2 is SFDVKD.